These T cell receptor beta chains were read from a single sample in a study of STAT3 mutations in large granular lymphocyte leukemia. Sequenced by immunoSEQ multiplex PCR; TCRdb stores in-frame clones only, minus some. The table shows over 5,000 clones, with roughly 80% occurring only once. Source material: peripheral blood mononuclear cells. The receptors here all came from a middle-aged man with T-cell large granular lymphocyte leukemia. Some clones in this sample may be carry-over from other donors' samples. The CDR3 runs from the conserved cysteine through the conserved F or W. D genes are given only for firm matches. Rows give clone size only sometimes, using once, few, many, or a class for an expanded clone.

TRBJ2-7 TRBV5-4 NA NA TGTGCCAGCGGTCCGGACAGCCCGTACGAGCAGTACTTC CASGPDSPYEQYF
TRBJ2-3 TRBV28 NA NA TGTGCCAGCAGACCACCAGTAACCCTCACAGATACGCAGTATTTT CASRPPVTLTDTQYF
TRBJ2-7 TRBV7-3 NA NA TGTGCCAGCAGCTTAACAGGGAGCCGGGAGCAGTACTTC CASSLTGSREQYF
TRBJ2-2 TRBV5-1 NA NA TGCGCCAGCAGCACACGAGGGGCCGGGGAGCTGTTTTTT CASSTRGAGELFF
TRBJ2-7 TRBV18 NA TRBD2 TGTGCCAGCTCACAGCCGGGACTAGCGGGAGGCGAGCAGTACTTC CASSQPGLAGGEQYF
TRBJ2-5 TRBV29-1 once TRBD2 TGCAGCGTTGCCCTGGGACTAGCGGGAGGAGATGGGTGGGAGACCCAGTACTTC CSVALGLAGGDGWETQYF
TRBJ2-7 TRBV5-6 NA TRBD1 TGTGCCAGCAGCCTTGGGACAGGCGCGACCTACGAGCAGTACTTC CASSLGTGATYEQYF
TRBJ2-3 TRBV29-1 NA NA TGCAGCGTTACCGGGAACACAGATACGCAGTATTTT CSVTGNTDTQYF
TRBJ1-1 TRBV10-3 NA NA TGTGCCATCAGTGAGTCTCTGGGGATGGACACTGAAGCTTTCTTT CAISESLGMDTEAFF
TRBJ1-5 TRBV5-1 NA NA TGCGCCAGCAGCTTGGTGTCAGGGCCAAATCAGCCCCAGCATTTT CASSLVSGPNQPQHF
TRBJ1-5 TRBV28 NA NA TGTGCCAGCAGTTTAGCTGGAGGGAAAACACAGCCCCAGCATTTT CASSLAGGKTQPQHF
TRBJ2-5 TRBV7-7 once NA TGTGCTAGCAGCCAAGGACGGACGTACCAAGAGACCCAGTACTTC CASSQGRTYQETQYF
TRBJ2-1 TRBV9 NA TRBD2 TGTGCCAGCAGCTTTTTGACTAGCCGGTTAAATGAGCAGTTCTTC CASSFLTSRLNEQFF
TRBJ2-3 TRBV6-5 medium-sized TRBD2 TGTGCCAGCAGTTATTTAGCGGGAGCTACAGATACGCAGTATTTT CASSYLAGATDTQYF
TRBJ1-5 TRBV5-1 NA NA TGCGCCAGCAGTCTGACAGGCCCCAATCAGCCCCAGCATTTT CASSLTGPNQPQHF
TRBJ1-1 TRBV6-6 few NA TGTGCCAGCAGTTACTTTGACATGAACACTGAAGCTTTCTTT CASSYFDMNTEAFF
TRBJ2-7 TRBV10-3 once NA TGTGCCATCAGTCTCCGGGACACTTCCTACGAGCAGTACTTC CAISLRDTSYEQYF
TRBJ2-2 TRBV28 few NA TGTGCCAGCAGCCGTCAGCGCGGGGAGCTGTTTTTT CASSRQRGELFF
TRBJ2-7 TRBV28 NA TRBD2 TGTGCCAGCAGTGGGGGGACTAGCGGGATTTACGAGCAGTACTTC CASSGGTSGIYEQYF
TRBJ2-7 TRBV7-5 NA NA TGTGCCAGAAGCTTAGATCAGGGATCCTACGAGCAGTACTTC CARSLDQGSYEQYF
TRBJ1-5 TRBV6-1 NA TRBD1 TGTGCCAGCATCCGGGACAGGGTAAACAATCAGCCCCAGCATTTT CASIRDRVNNQPQHF
TRBJ2-5 TRBV7-2 NA TRBD2 TGTGCCAGCAGCTCCCGAGTTAGCGGGGCCTTAGGGACCCAGTACTTC CASSSRVSGALGTQYF
TRBJ2-1 TRBV18 NA NA TGTGCCAGCTCACGGATCCGGGACTGGACCAATGAGCAGTTCTTC CASSRIRDWTNEQFF
TRBJ2-2 TRBV7-6 NA NA TGTGCCAGCAGCCCGAGTGGCGGTTCGAACACCGGGGAGCTGTTTTTT CASSPSGGSNTGELFF
TRBJ2-1 TRBV10-3 NA TRBD2 TGTGCCATCAGGGGACTAGCGGGTATCAATGAGCAGTTCTTC CAIRGLAGINEQFF
TRBJ2-2 TRBV4-3 NA TRBD1 TGCGCCAGCAGCCAAGAGGGGACAGGGAACACCGGGGAGCTGTTTTTT CASSQEGTGNTGELFF